Presented here are 28 T cell receptor beta chains from one specimen sequenced in a study of T cells in localized non-small cell lung cancer (TCRdb year 2020). Library construction relied on the immunoSEQ multiplex PCR assay. TCRdb provides this immuneACCESS table in a form limited to in-frame rearrangements. Some clones are lacking; in checked studies, under half of them reflect an unresolved V gene, and why the rest are absent is not known. A total of around 140,000 clones appear in this sample, around 89% of them only once. The ten most abundant clones make up roughly 1.8% of the sample. The sequencing used peripheral blood, collected before any cancer treatment. The receptors shown here come from a female donor at least 60 years old with stage I lung adenocarcinoma.

This chain links TRBV5-1 with TRBJ2-5, with D perhaps being TRBD1 or TRBD2 (5 bases each). This CDR3 comprises 14 residues. CDR1 and CDR2 from the germline V gene are SGHRS and YFSETQ. Trimming cost V 0 bases and J 3 bases, with 9 bases left between them. CDR3 bases: TGCGCCAGCAGCTTGGCCGGGGCGGAAGAGACCCAGTACTTC. It specifies CASSLAGAEETQYF.

CDR3 amino acids: CASSPGEDTGELFF. In DNA form, the CDR3 reads TGTGCCAGCAGCCCGGGGGAGGACACCGGGGAGCTGTTTTTT. This rearrangement joins TRBV5-4 to TRBJ2-2; D possibly corresponds to TRBD2 (6 bases). This CDR3 spans 14 amino acids. The V end was cut by 4 bases, the J end by 3 bases, with 10 bases between. Germline values: CDR1 SGHNT, CDR2 YYREEE (reference sequence).

The chain recombines TRBV7-9 with TRBJ2-7, with D hard to call. The CDR3 totals 11 residues. Germline assignment: CDR1 SEHNR and CDR2 FQNEAQ (reference sequence). V was shortened by 3 bases and J by 2 bases, with 2 bases between the two germline ends. The CDR3 protein is CASSFAYEQYF. The CDR3 DNA sequence: TGTGCCAGCAGCTTCGCCTACGAGCAGTACTTC. The whole variable domain, remainder taken from reference TRBV7-9 and TRBJ2-7, is DTGVSQNPRHKITKRGQNVTFRCDPISEHNRLYWYRQTLGQGPEFLTYFQNEAQLEKSRLLSDRFSAERPKGSFSTLEIQRTEQGDSAMYLCASSFAYEQYFGPGTRLTVT.

Comment on this clone: The same CDR3 also results from other DNA sequences found in this sample. This chain uses TRBV7-2 with TRBJ2-5; the match to TRBD1 covers 8 bases. With 1 base clipped from V and 5 bases from J, the junction kept 6 bases outside the gene matches. CDR3 size: 15 residues. Germline values: CDR1 SGHTA, CDR2 FQGNSA. The CDR3 region is CASSLVFRGRETQYF. The CDR3 bases are TGTGCCAGCAGCTTAGTCTTCAGGGGGCGGGAGACCCAGTACTTC.

The chain is built from TRBV7-9 and TRBJ2-1; D assignment may be TRBD1 or TRBD2 (5 bases each). V was shortened by 2 bases and J by 6 bases, with 8 bases between the two germline ends. The V gene's germline CDR1 is SEHNR and CDR2 FQNEAQ (reference sequence). This CDR3 contains 13 residues. CDR3: CASSLSGANEQFF. CDR3 bases: TGTGCCAGCAGCTTATCCGGGGCCAATGAGCAGTTCTTC. Complete variable domain (other parts from reference TRBV7-9 and TRBJ2-1): DTGVSQNPRHKITKRGQNVTFRCDPISEHNRLYWYRQTLGQGPEFLTYFQNEAQLEKSRLLSDRFSAERPKGSFSTLEIQRTEQGDSAMYLCASSLSGANEQFFGPGTRLTVL.

The genes are TRBV6-6 and TRBJ1-1; TRBD1 agrees at 10 bases. CDR3 length: 15 amino acids. With 4 bases clipped from V and 9 bases from J, the junction kept 11 bases outside the gene matches. Germline V gene lookup returns CDR1 MNHNY and CDR2 SVGAGI (reference sequence). For the CDR3, the DNA is TGTGCCAGCAGTTTCGGGACAGGGGCGAAAACTAAAGCTTTCTTT. Its protein is CASSFGTGAKTKAFF.

The rearrangement uses TRBV19 and TRBJ2-2; D is perhaps TRBD1 (6 bases). The length of the CDR3 is 13 residues. Germline loops: CDR1 LNHDA, CDR2 SQIVND (reference sequence). Trimming stripped 10 bases from V and 4 bases from J, with 13 bases between. The CDR3 DNA sequence: TGTGCCACCCGGACAGCGAGCACCGGGGAGCTGTTTTTT. Translating it yields CATRTASTGELFF.

A single count supports this clone. Written as DNA, the CDR3 is TGTGCCAGCAGCCAATCAATCCGTGATACGCAGTATTTT. This encodes CASSQSIRDTQYF. The J gene is TRBJ2-3, the V gene TRBV16; unclear D gene. The CDR3 loop spans 13 amino acids. With 0 bases removed from V and 6 bases from J, the gap between germline ends came to 7 bases. Germline loops: CDR1 KGHSY, CDR2 FQNENV.

The rearrangement uses TRBV6-6 and TRBJ1-1; possibly TRBD1 for D (5 bases). Trimming shortened V by 5 bases and J by 1 base, and 14 bases separated the two germline ends. CDR1 and CDR2 (germline): MNHNY, SVGAGI (reference sequence). CDR3 length equals 15 residues. CDR3 DNA sequence: TGTGCCAGCAGTCGTTTGGGGACGGGGAACACTGAAGCTTTCTTT. Protein product: CASSRLGTGNTEAFF.

The V and J genes are TRBV27 and TRBJ2-7, with D unclear. The CDR3 runs 13 residues. Trimming stripped 5 bases from V and 4 bases from J, with 12 bases between. Germline CDR1 is MNHEY and CDR2 is SMNVEV (reference sequence). In DNA form, the CDR3 reads TGTGCCAGCAGTCCCCGCCCCATTTACGAGCAGTACTTC. Translated: CASSPRPIYEQYF.

In this sample, this clone turned up once. This sequence joins TRBV28 and TRBJ2-4, with D perhaps matching TRBD1 (6 bases). The CDR3 contains 16 residues. V was trimmed by 5 bases and J by 4 bases, leaving 18 bases between them. CDR1 and CDR2 (germline): MDHEN, SYDVKM. In nucleotides, the CDR3 is TGTGCCAGCAGTGGAGCAGGGGACCCTACAAAAAACATTCAGTACTTC. This encodes CASSGAGDPTKNIQYF.

This chain connects TRBV5-1 to TRBJ1-5; D is undetermined. Germline CDR1 reads SGHRS; CDR2 reads YFSETQ. This CDR3 comprises 15 residues. V was trimmed by 5 bases and J by 0 bases, leaving 12 bases between them. In DNA, the CDR3 is TGCGCCAGCAGTCTGGACGGTAATAGCAATCAGCCCCAGCATTTT. Translated, it gives CASSLDGNSNQPQHF.

A single count supports this clone. J is TRBJ1-2 and V is TRBV2; D ambiguous. This CDR3 comprises 11 residues. Trimming pared 8 bases from V and 1 base from J, leaving 5 bases between. The germline CDR1 and CDR2 sequences are SNHLY and FYNNEI. CDR3 nucleotide sequence: TGTGCCAGCCGGCTTAACTATGGCTACACCTTC. This codes for CASRLNYGYTF. The complete variable domain, with remaining parts taken from reference TRBV2 and TRBJ1-2, reads EPEVTQTPSHQVTQMGQEVILRCVPISNHLYFYWYRQILGQKVEFLVSFYNNEISEKSEIFDDQFSVERPDGSNFTLKIRSTKLEDSAMYFCASRLNYGYTFGSGTRLTVV.

The chain is built from TRBV28 and TRBJ2-5, with 9 bases aligning to TRBD2. The CDR3 sequence is 15 residues long. Germline assignment: CDR1 MDHEN and CDR2 SYDVKM. Trimming at V came to 3 bases and at J to 4 bases, leaving 6 bases not matched to a gene. The CDR3 DNA reads as TGTGCCAGCAGTTTTTCTAGCGGGGCGTCAGAGACCCAGTACTTC. This translates into CASSFSSGASETQYF.

The chain joins TRBV29-1 to TRBJ2-4; D gene unclear. This CDR3 has 15 residues. Germline CDR1 and CDR2: SQVTM and ANQGSEA. V lost 5 bases and J lost 0, with 14 bases in between. DNA for the CDR3: TGCAGCGTTATCGGCTTTGAACTAGCCAAAAACATTCAGTACTTC. This translates into CSVIGFELAKNIQYF. The whole variable domain, remainder taken from reference TRBV29-1 and TRBJ2-4, is SAVISQKPSRDICQRGTSLTIQCQVDSQVTMMFWYRQQPGQSLTLIATANQGSEATYESGFVIDKFPISRPNLTFSTLTVSNMSPEDSSIYLCSVIGFELAKNIQYFGAGTRLSVL.

The chain links TRBV6-1 to TRBJ1-4; D call uncertain. Looked up from germline, CDR1 is MNHNS and CDR2 is SASEGT. CDR3 size: 13 residues. The V end lost 5 bases, the J end lost 4 bases, and 8 bases lay between the germline ends. CDR3 loop: CASSTAINEKLFF. The CDR3, as DNA: TGTGCCAGCAGTACGGCAATTAATGAAAAACTGTTTTTT.

The chain uses TRBV7-3 and TRBJ2-1, with D perhaps given as TRBD1 or TRBD2 (6 bases each). There are 15 residues in the CDR3. Germline V gene lookup returns CDR1 SGHTA and CDR2 FQGTGA. Trimming stripped 5 bases from V and 2 bases from J, with 13 bases between. The CDR3 DNA reads TGTGCCAGCAGCCCAGAGGGGGGCCCCTACAATGAGCAGTTCTTC. Protein product: CASSPEGGPYNEQFF.

This clone is a singleton in its sample. The chain carries TRBV6-5 and TRBJ2-5; 9 nucleotides align to TRBD1. The junction had 6 bases not matched to a gene; V was cut back by 1 base and J by 3 bases. This CDR3 contains 16 residues. From germline, CDR1 is MNHEY and CDR2 SVGAGI. The CDR3 nucleotides are TGTGCCAGCAGTTACTTGAGGGGACAGGGAAAAGAGACCCAGTACTTC. This sequence encodes CASSYLRGQGKETQYF.

Only a few counts were recorded for this clone. Mismatch with germline at one junction end may stem from a read error. V is TRBV30 and J is TRBJ1-2, with TRBD1 matching 7 bases. Germline loops: CDR1 GTSNPN, CDR2 SVGIG (reference sequence). The CDR3 is made up of 12 amino acids. CDR3: CASNPARGAKDF. The CDR3 DNA reads as TGTGCCTCGAATCCGGCCAGGGGGGCGAAGGACTTC. Based on the CDR3 plus reference TRBV30 and TRBJ1-2, the full variable domain is SQTIHQWPATLVQPVGSPLSLECTVEGTSNPNLYWYRQAAGRGLQLLFYSVGIGQISSEVPQNLSASRPQDRQFILSSKKLLLSDSGFYLCASNPARGAKDFGSGTRLTVV.

The chain has TRBV13 and TRBJ2-7; 8 positions match TRBD2. Germline CDR1 PRHDT, CDR2 FYEKMQ (reference sequence). The CDR3 consists of 15 residues. V shed 1 base and J 4 bases; nucleotides not matched to a gene: 6. In DNA, the CDR3 is TGTGCCAGCAGCTTAGCGAGCGGGAGAGGATACGAGCAGTACTTC. It encodes CASSLASGRGYEQYF.

This clone has more than one count but fewer than ten. The chain couples TRBV4-1 to TRBJ1-2; TRBD1 aligns across 9 bases. With 1 base clipped from V and 4 bases from J, the junction kept 1 base outside the gene matches. CDR1 is MGHRA and CDR2 is YSYEKL in the germline V gene. The CDR3 has 14 amino acids. In nucleotides, the CDR3 is TGCGCCAGCAGCCAAGCGGGACAGGGCTATGGCTACACCTTC. Protein: CASSQAGQGYGYTF.

The V call is TRBV6-5, the J call TRBJ1-1; D gene unclear. The germline V gene encodes CDR1 MNHEY and CDR2 SVGAGI. V gave up 7 bases and J gave up 1 base, with 16 bases separating them. The CDR3 extends over 15 amino acids. This CDR3 reads CASILTPWSNTEAFF. The CDR3 coding sequence is TGTGCCAGCATCCTTACCCCCTGGTCGAACACTGAAGCTTTCTTT.

This rearrangement joins TRBV10-3 to TRBJ2-1; 11 positions agree with TRBD2. The CDR3 runs 14 residues. V shed 6 bases and J 3 bases; nucleotides not matched to a gene: 1. CDR1 and CDR2 from the germline V gene are ENHRY and SYGVKD. The CDR3 bases are TGTGCCATCAGCACTAGCGGGGGCTACAATGAGCAGTTCTTC. Encoded protein: CAISTSGGYNEQFF.

This chain links TRBV5-1 with TRBJ2-3, with D hard to call. Trimming pared 7 bases from V and 1 base from J, leaving 10 bases between. The CDR3 has 13 amino acids. Germline-derived CDR1 and CDR2 are SGHRS and YFSETQ. The CDR3 sequence: CASALVGTDTQYF. The CDR3 DNA follows: TGCGCCAGCGCCTTGGTAGGCACAGATACGCAGTATTTT.

The V call is TRBV28, the J call TRBJ2-1; 7 bases align to TRBD2. J was trimmed by 4 bases and V by 3 bases; bases with no gene match: 6. From germline, CDR1 is MDHEN and CDR2 SYDVKM. The CDR3 is 15 amino acids. CDR3 coding DNA: TGTGCCAGCAGTTTTGGGCTAGCGGAATACAATGAGCAGTTCTTC. Translated, it gives CASSFGLAEYNEQFF.

V is TRBV4-1 and J is TRBJ1-5, with D uncertain. CDR3 length: 17 residues. V gave up 0 bases and J gave up 0 bases, with 12 bases separating them. Germline CDR1 MGHRA, CDR2 YSYEKL. For the CDR3, the DNA is TGCGCCAGCAGCCAAGATCCAAGGGCTTATAGCAATCAGCCCCAGCATTTT. Translated, it gives CASSQDPRAYSNQPQHF.

This clone was seen only once. The chain uses TRBV27 and TRBJ2-7; a weak D match, TRBD2 (6 bases). Germline V gives CDR1 MNHEY, CDR2 SMNVEV (reference sequence). The ends were cut back, 7 bases at V and 1 base at J, with 17 bases in the middle. The CDR3 runs 15 residues. DNA for the CDR3: TGTGCCAGCACCTTCTTGGGGGGAGCTTCCTACGAGCAGTACTTC. Protein: CASTFLGGASYEQYF.

The CDR3 reads CANRRTGKGEKLFF. CDR3 DNA: TGTGCCAACCGGCGGACCGGAAAAGGGGAAAAACTGTTTTTT. The rearrangement uses TRBV2 and TRBJ1-4; no reliable D call. Per the germline V gene, CDR1 is SNHLY and CDR2 is FYNNEI. V was clipped by 10 bases and J by 8 bases, with 20 bases between them. This CDR3 region has 14 residues.